This T cell receptor beta chain is from a study of blood T cell repertoires in COVID-19 (dated by TCRdb to the early 2020s). About the study as a whole: Samples covering the acute and convalescent phases of COVID-19 were provided by collaborators in the United States, Italy and Spain. The material from the prospective study consisted of cDNA or gDNA derived from T cells, B-cell-depleted T cells, or PBMCs. The dataset comprised deeply sampled blood TCRbeta repertoires from subjects exposed to, actively infected with, or recovered from COVID-19. The repertoires were made available in a free public database intended to serve as a resource for research on the immune response to SARS-CoV-2. Samples came from the ongoing ImmuneRACE study (first 160 participants) plus 1,254 subjects from 6 global collaborators. The sample metadata nearly always contained a de-identified subject ID, COVID-19 status, age in years and sex. HLA class I and class II types, where available, came from metadata supplied by the sample provider rather than from assay-based typing. Findings and caveats that apply to the study as a whole: The amount of clinical and demographic metadata varied by source and participant and was provided uncurated.

As regards this clone: Its antigen has not been determined. No much larger clonotype is one base removed from it; base qualities were not supplied.

Whole blood was collected in K2EDTA tubes by collaborating institutions according to the institutions' own protocols. For TCRbeta analysis, collaborator samples were shipped as frozen whole blood, as isolated PBMCs, or as DNA extracted from either sample type. V drops 4 bases and J drops 2 bases, leaving 9 bases in between. CDR1 SGDLS and CDR2 YYNGEE were looked up in the germline V gene. The CDR3 goes from the cysteine to the phenylalanine over 13 residues. The only DNA kept is the CDR3, 39 bases in frame from the first base. TCRbeta CDR3 regions were amplified from genomic DNA using the immunoSEQ Assay, a bias-controlled multiplex PCR. The authors processed their data as follows. The number of nucleated cells in each sample was estimated by amplification of reference gene primers within the assay. To quantify the absolute abundance of each unique TCRbeta CDR3 rearrangement, sequence reads were collapsed and filtered. For each sample, productive Simpson clonality was calculated by taking the square root of Simpson's diversity index across productive rearrangements. TCRdb holds this immuneACCESS table with in-frame rearrangements only. Some clones are missing; in checked studies, unresolved V genes explain under half, and the rest has no known cause. That table is the source of V, J and clone size, and D and trimming were worked out from the DNA. In all, the sample holds around 56,000 clones, and around 87% of those were seen once. In total, the top ten clones hold about 7.2% of the sample.

This TCR derives from a man in his fifties or sixties with active or convalescent COVID-19. Rearrangement joined TRBV9 to TRBJ1-2; matching of 6 bases hints at TRBD1 as the D gene. Material for sequencing was peripheral blood. Here the CDR3 is given as CASSLDRNYGYTF. The DNA reads TGTGCCAGCAGCCTGGACAGAAACTATGGCTACACCTTC.